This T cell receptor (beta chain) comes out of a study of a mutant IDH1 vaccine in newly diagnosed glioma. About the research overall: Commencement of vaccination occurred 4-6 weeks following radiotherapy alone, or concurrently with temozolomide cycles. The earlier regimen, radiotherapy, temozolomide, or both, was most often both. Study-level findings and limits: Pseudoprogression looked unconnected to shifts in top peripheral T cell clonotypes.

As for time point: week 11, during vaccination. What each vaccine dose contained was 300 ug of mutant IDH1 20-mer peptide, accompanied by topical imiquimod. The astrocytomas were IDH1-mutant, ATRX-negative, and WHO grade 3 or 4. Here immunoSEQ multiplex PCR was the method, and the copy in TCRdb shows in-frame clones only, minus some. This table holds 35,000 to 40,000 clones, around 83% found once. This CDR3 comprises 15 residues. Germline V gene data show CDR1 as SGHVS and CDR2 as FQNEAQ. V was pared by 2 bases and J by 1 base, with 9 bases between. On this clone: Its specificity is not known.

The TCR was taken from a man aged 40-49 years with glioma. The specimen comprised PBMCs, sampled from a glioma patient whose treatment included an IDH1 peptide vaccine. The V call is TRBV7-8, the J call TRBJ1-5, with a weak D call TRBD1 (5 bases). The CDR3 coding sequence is TGTGCCAGCAGCTTAATGGGGGAAAGCAATCAGCCCCAGCATTTT. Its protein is CASSLMGESNQPQHF.